Shown below are 20 T cell receptor beta chains from a single sample sequenced in a study of shared clonotypes between healthy human individuals. The assay was immunoSEQ multiplex PCR, and TCRdb's table has in-frame clones only and misses some. The sample lists some 2.3 million clones, roughly 93% seen once, with about 0.39% in the top ten. Sequencing used naive CD4+ T cells from PBMCs. The subset is: CD45RA+ positively selected. These receptors were collected from a young man in good health. Some clones in this sample may be carry-over from other donors' samples.

This clone came up once. The J gene is TRBJ2-5, the V gene TRBV28; TRBD2 matches 8 bases. This CDR3 region has 14 residues. Germline trimming cut 10 bases from V and 4 bases from J; bases unmatched to any gene: 11. Germline-derived CDR1 and CDR2 are MDHEN and SYDVKM. CDR3 sequence: CATTDGRARETQYF. CDR3 coding DNA: TGTGCCACCACGGACGGGAGGGCCAGAGAGACCCAGTACTTC.

The chain links TRBV7-8 to TRBJ1-3, with no clear D. Germline V lookup: CDR1 SGHVS, CDR2 FQNEAQ. The CDR3 totals 14 residues. V shed 5 bases and J shed 0 bases, with 8 bases lying between them. CDR3 amino acids: CASSGPGSGNTIYF. The CDR3 nucleotides are TGTGCCAGCAGCGGACCGGGCTCTGGAAACACCATATATTTT.

The chain carries TRBV19 and TRBJ2-7; TRBD2 matches at 13 bases. This CDR3 spans 16 amino acids. The V segment lost 3 bases and the J segment 6 bases; nucleotides outside the gene matches: 8. Looked up from germline, CDR1 is LNHDA and CDR2 is SQIVND (reference sequence). CDR3 sequence reads: CASSIGTSGIVGEQYF. CDR3 in DNA: TGTGCCAGTAGTATCGGGACTAGCGGGATCGTGGGCGAGCAGTACTTC.

CDR3 bases: TGTGCCATCAGTGGGGACAGGGTACTCTCTGGGGCCAACGTCCTGACTTTC. Residues: CAISGDRVLSGANVLTF. The chain uses TRBV10-3 and TRBJ2-6, with 9 bases lining up with TRBD1. Trimming cost V 4 bases and J 0 bases; bases outside gene matches: 4. Germline-derived CDR1 and CDR2 are ENHRY and SYGVKD. CDR3 size: 17 residues.

Concerning this clone itself: Other DNA variants within this sample encode the same CDR3. Written as DNA, the CDR3 is TGTGCCAGCAGCTTCCGGGACAGGGGTACCGGGGAGCTGTTTTTT. It yields the protein CASSFRDRGTGELFF. The chain combines TRBV7-9 with TRBJ2-2; 10 bases map to TRBD1. This CDR3 is 15 amino acids long. Germline-derived CDR1 and CDR2 are SEHNR and FQNEAQ (reference sequence). V shed 3 bases and J 5 bases; nucleotides not matched to a gene: 3.

V and J are TRBV6-5 and TRBJ2-2; the match to TRBD1 covers 7 bases. V shed 4 bases, J shed 4 bases, and the junction held 9 bases outside the gene matches. Germline-derived CDR1 and CDR2 are MNHEY and SVGAGI. CDR3 length: 16 residues. The CDR3 DNA is TGTGCCAGCAGTTCGTGGACAGGCGATTCCACCGGGGAGCTGTTTTTT. This translates into CASSSWTGDSTGELFF.

In its sample, this clone was seen once. The gene calls are TRBV5-6 and TRBJ1-3, with 7 bases fitting TRBD1. The germline V gene encodes CDR1 SGHDT and CDR2 YYEEEE. This CDR3 contains 14 residues. V lost 2 bases, J lost 2 bases, and 1 base stayed unmatched. The CDR3 nucleotides are TGTGCCAGCAGCTTACAGGGGACTGGAAACACCATATATTTT. Translating it yields CASSLQGTGNTIYF.

This clone was observed once. V gene TRBV7-9 combines with J gene TRBJ2-5, with TRBD1 identical over 11 bases. The V and J ends lost 6 bases and 2 bases, in that order; junction bases with no gene match: 14. Germline loops: CDR1 SEHNR, CDR2 FQNEAQ (reference sequence). There are 18 residues in the CDR3. The CDR3 here is CASSLLGSGTGGQETQYF. CDR3 coding DNA: TGTGCCAGCAGTCTACTAGGGAGTGGGACAGGGGGACAAGAGACCCAGTACTTC.

As for this clone: This sample includes further DNA sequences coding for the same CDR3. The chain carries TRBV19 and TRBJ2-3; D gene unclear. Germline CDR1 is LNHDA and CDR2 is SQIVND (reference sequence). The V end was cut by 2 bases, the J end by 1 base, with 7 bases between. The CDR3 runs 14 residues. The DNA for the CDR3 is TGTGCCAGTAGTATATCCGGTGGCACAGATACGCAGTATTTT. Protein sequence: CASSISGGTDTQYF. Based on the CDR3 plus reference TRBV19 and TRBJ2-3, the full variable domain is DGGITQSPKYLFRKEGQNVTLSCEQNLNHDAMYWYRQDPGQGLRLIYYSQIVNDFQKGDIAEGYSVSREKKESFPLTVTSAQKNPTAFYLCASSISGGTDTQYFGPGTRLTVL.

J is TRBJ2-1 and V is TRBV4-1, with 9 bases identical to TRBD2. Germline V gene lookup returns CDR1 MGHRA and CDR2 YSYEKL. After removal of 6 bases from V and 6 bases from J, the junction contained 12 bases not matched to a gene. The CDR3 covers 16 residues. The CDR3 spells CASRQGPAGGVNEQFF. The CDR3, as DNA: TGCGCCAGCAGGCAGGGTCCAGCGGGAGGAGTCAATGAGCAGTTCTTC.

The chain has TRBV6-1 and TRBJ1-5, with a possible D match to TRBD1 (5 bases). Between the trimmed V and J ends, which lost 8 bases and 2 bases, there was a span of 13 bases. The germline V gene encodes CDR1 MNHNS and CDR2 SASEGT. The CDR3 sequence is 14 residues long. The CDR3 DNA sequence: TGTGCCAGCCGGGACCTCCGGGGCAATCAGCCCCAGCATTTT. This gives the protein CASRDLRGNQPQHF.

The rearrangement joins TRBV7-3 to TRBJ2-5; 10 bases map to TRBD2. Trimming cost V 3 bases and J 5 bases; bases outside gene matches: 9. Per germline, CDR1 SGHTA and CDR2 FQGTGA. There are 16 residues in the CDR3. In DNA form, the CDR3 reads TGTGCCAGCAGCTTGGGCACCCAAGCGGGAGGGGAGACCCAGTACTTC. Translation gives CASSLGTQAGGETQYF.

V usage is TRBV28 and J usage is TRBJ2-2, with a weak D call TRBD2 (5 bases). V was cut by 6 bases and J by 4 bases, with 15 bases left in between. The V gene's germline CDR1 is MDHEN and CDR2 SYDVKM. The CDR3 has 15 amino acids. CDR3 coding DNA: TGTGCCAGCAGCCAGACCCGGGGTAGCACCGGGGAGCTGTTTTTT. This sequence encodes CASSQTRGSTGELFF.

This clone has more than one count but fewer than ten. The rearrangement joins TRBV10-1 to TRBJ1-1; D remains ambiguous. V dropped 4 bases and J dropped 5 bases, with 5 bases sitting between them. CDR3 length equals 11 residues. CDR1 WNHNN and CDR2 SYGVQD come from the germline V gene (reference sequence). Here the CDR3 reads CASSVATEAFF. As DNA, the CDR3 is TGCGCCAGCAGTGTTGCGACTGAAGCTTTCTTT.

V usage is TRBV11-1 and J usage is TRBJ2-7, with D perhaps being TRBD1 or TRBD2 (5 bases each). CDR1 and CDR2 from the germline V gene are SGHAT and FQDESV (reference sequence). The germline V and J ends were trimmed by 5 bases and 3 bases, with 17 bases remaining between them. The CDR3 loop spans 15 amino acids. The CDR3 reads CASSQEGRKIYEQYF. The CDR3 nucleotides read TGTGCCAGCAGCCAAGAGGGACGGAAGATCTACGAGCAGTACTTC.

The rearrangement uses TRBV4-2 and TRBJ1-1; D is perhaps TRBD1 (6 bases). Trimming left V 3 bases short and J 10 bases short, with 15 bases between. The germline gives CDR1 LGHNA, CDR2 YNFKEQ. The CDR3 is 13 amino acids. The DNA for the CDR3 is TGTGCCAGCAGCCACCCACAGGGTCCGGGAGCTTTCTTT. This codes for CASSHPQGPGAFF.

The chain employs TRBV7-8 and TRBJ2-3; perhaps TRBD1 as D (6 bases). Germline-derived CDR1 and CDR2 are SGHVS and FQNEAQ. The CDR3 runs 14 residues. Trimming shortened V by 5 bases and J by 4 bases, and 13 bases separated the two germline ends. The CDR3 spells CASSPAPGADTQYF. As DNA, the CDR3 is TGTGCCAGCAGCCCCGCCCCAGGGGCAGATACGCAGTATTTT.

V is TRBV7-2 and J is TRBJ2-7; TRBD2 aligns across 7 bases. This CDR3 comprises 14 residues. The germline gives CDR1 SGHTA, CDR2 FQGNSA. Unmatched junction bases numbered 7, after V lost 0 bases and J lost 8 bases. The DNA of the CDR3 is TGTGCCAGCAGCTTAGCCCTTGCAGGGACTAAGCAGTACTTC. It encodes CASSLALAGTKQYF.

V gene TRBV28 combines with J gene TRBJ1-2; tentative D call: TRBD1 (5 bases). CDR3 size: 15 residues. The ends were cut back, 6 bases at V and 3 bases at J, with 17 bases in the middle. Germline lookup yields CDR1 MDHEN and CDR2 SYDVKM. The DNA for the CDR3 is TGTGCCAGCAGCGAAAGGGGTTGGCGTGACTATGGCTACACCTTC. As protein: CASSERGWRDYGYTF.

The CDR3 nucleotides read TGTGCCAGCAGCCCGACTAGCCTTTCTACCTACGAGCAGTACTTC. Translation gives CASSPTSLSTYEQYF. The J gene is TRBJ2-7, the V gene TRBV27; 7 bases agree with TRBD2. V lost 6 bases, J lost 2 bases, and 10 bases stayed unmatched. The CDR3 loop spans 15 amino acids. From germline, CDR1 is MNHEY and CDR2 SMNVEV (reference sequence).